These 21 T cell receptor beta chains share one sample of origin, sequenced in a study of shared clonotypes between healthy human individuals. Profiling relied on immunoSEQ multiplex PCR, and the TCRdb table lists in-frame clones only, not all of them. The sample yields 2 million to 2.5 million clones, 95% seen once. Sample: naive CD4+ T cells sorted from blood. As to subset: CD45RA+ positively selected. All receptors come from a man aged 18 to 30 in good health.

The CDR3 is CASSRPLSGRATDTQYF. The DNA of the CDR3 is TGTGCCAGCAGTCGTCCCCTCAGCGGGAGAGCCACAGATACGCAGTATTTT. The rearrangement joins TRBV28 to TRBJ2-3; 8 bases fit TRBD2. The CDR3 has 17 amino acids. Germline V gene sequence: CDR1 MDHEN, CDR2 SYDVKM. J was trimmed by 2 bases and V by 5 bases; bases with no gene match: 12.

The chain links TRBV19 to TRBJ2-1, with TRBD2 identical over 9 bases. Germline values: CDR1 LNHDA, CDR2 SQIVND (reference sequence). Germline trimming cut 3 bases from V and 9 bases from J; bases unmatched to any gene: 9. This CDR3 has 15 residues. CDR3 nucleotide sequence: TGTGCCAGTAGTATTACGGCTAGCGGGGATCTTGAGCAGTTCTTC. Protein sequence: CASSITASGDLEQFF.

The chain links TRBV5-1 to TRBJ2-5; D is uncertain. The CDR3 length is 13 residues. V lost 4 bases and J lost 5, with 12 bases in between. Germline CDR1 is SGHRS and CDR2 is YFSETQ. This CDR3 reads CASSPTVDETQYF. The DNA of the CDR3 is TGCGCCAGCAGCCCCACCGTTGACGAGACCCAGTACTTC. Complete variable domain (other parts from reference TRBV5-1 and TRBJ2-5): KAGVTQTPRYLIKTRGQQVTLSCSPISGHRSVSWYQQTPGQGLQFLFEYFSETQRNKGNFPGRFSGRQFSNSRSEMNVSTLELGDSALYLCASSPTVDETQYFGPGTRLLVL.

The chain employs TRBV19 and TRBJ1-3; D is possibly TRBD1 (6 bases). The CDR3 consists of 17 residues. Trimming stripped 5 bases from V and 0 bases from J, with 17 bases between. Per germline, CDR1 LNHDA and CDR2 SQIVND (reference sequence). The CDR3 nucleotides read TGTGCCAGTAGTGCCCCGAAAACAGGGACCTCTGGAAACACCATATATTTT. Its protein product is CASSAPKTGTSGNTIYF.

V gene TRBV5-4 combines with J gene TRBJ2-5; 9 positions match TRBD1. The CDR3 covers 15 residues. Germline V gene data show CDR1 as SGHNT and CDR2 as YYREEE (reference sequence). J gave up 5 bases and V 1 base, and 6 bases lay outside the gene matches. CDR3 sequence: CASSLPQTGGETQYF. Written as DNA, the CDR3 is TGTGCCAGCAGCTTGCCTCAGACAGGGGGGGAGACCCAGTACTTC.

The chain joins TRBV30 to TRBJ2-1; the D gene is possibly TRBD1 (7 bases). The germline V gene encodes CDR1 GTSNPN and CDR2 SVGIG (reference sequence). Trimming cost V 4 bases and J 8 bases, with 24 bases left between them. The CDR3 extends over 16 amino acids. CDR3 coding DNA: TGTGCCTGGAAGCGAGTAGGTGGGAGGCAGGGGGATGAGCAGTTCTTC. This gives the protein CAWKRVGGRQGDEQFF.

To note about this clone: Other DNA variants within this sample encode the same CDR3. The chain carries TRBV6-5 and TRBJ1-5; D is unclear. Germline CDR1 is MNHEY and CDR2 is SVGAGI. Trimming left V 2 bases short and J 0 bases short, with 8 bases between. The CDR3 has 15 amino acids. In nucleotides, the CDR3 is TGTGCCAGCAGTTACAGTGGTTATAGCAATCAGCCCCAGCATTTT. It yields the protein CASSYSGYSNQPQHF.

This chain links TRBV19 with TRBJ2-2; the D gene could be TRBD1 or TRBD2 (7 bases each). Looked up from germline, CDR1 is LNHDA and CDR2 is SQIVND (reference sequence). V lost 5 bases to trimming and J lost 4 bases, with 14 bases between them. The CDR3 is 15 residues long. As DNA, the CDR3 is TGTGCCAGTAGTTTGGCCAGGGGGGGCACCGGGGAGCTGTTTTTT. Encoded protein: CASSLARGGTGELFF.

The J gene is TRBJ1-2, the V gene TRBV7-9, with a tentative D call TRBD1 (5 bases). V lost 6 bases, J lost 4 bases, and 18 bases lay in between. Germline V gives CDR1 SEHNR, CDR2 FQNEAQ (reference sequence). The CDR3 runs to 15 residues. CDR3 sequence (DNA): TGTGCCAGCAGTGGCGGGGCAGCCAGCCTCTATGGCTACACCTTC. Protein product: CASSGGAASLYGYTF.

The chain uses TRBV6-6 and TRBJ1-2, with a possible D match to TRBD1 (6 bases). The CDR3 sequence is 15 residues long. Germline-derived CDR1 and CDR2 are MNHNY and SVGAGI (reference sequence). Trimming removed 5 bases from V and 2 bases from J, with 15 bases in between. The CDR3, as DNA: TGTGCCAGCAGTAACGACAGGAGGAAAAACTATGGCTACACCTTC. It is translated as CASSNDRRKNYGYTF.

This clone was seen just once. The chain uses TRBV6-6 and TRBJ2-7; 10 positions match TRBD1. Germline CDR1 and CDR2: MNHNY and SVGAGI (reference sequence). J was trimmed by 5 bases and V by 5 bases; bases with no gene match: 6. The CDR3 consists of 14 residues. In nucleotides, the CDR3 is TGTGCCAGCAGTCTTGACAGGGGGCAGAACGAGCAGTACTTC. It specifies CASSLDRGQNEQYF.

The chain carries TRBV4-3 and TRBJ1-5; the D gene is possibly TRBD1 (5 bases). Germline CDR1 is LGHNA and CDR2 is YSLEER. This CDR3 is built from 14 residues. V was clipped by 5 bases and J by 6 bases, with 14 bases between them. The chain's CDR3 is CASSSMWGPQPQHF. The CDR3, as DNA: TGCGCCAGCAGCTCTATGTGGGGCCCTCAGCCCCAGCATTTT.

The chain is built from TRBV7-2 and TRBJ2-3; D call uncertain. This CDR3 spans 14 amino acids. V lost 7 bases and J lost 2, with 13 bases in between. CDR1 SGHTA and CDR2 FQGNSA come from the germline V gene. In DNA, the CDR3 is TGTGCCAGCACCTACGACGCGTTCACAGATACGCAGTATTTT. It is translated as CASTYDAFTDTQYF.

This clone was counted a single time. V gene TRBV30 combines with J gene TRBJ1-5, with D perhaps matching TRBD1 (6 bases). V was trimmed by 5 bases and J by 0 bases, leaving 14 bases between them. The V gene's germline CDR1 is GTSNPN and CDR2 SVGIG (reference sequence). The length of the CDR3 is 15 residues. The CDR3 here is CAWGGGSSSNQPQHF. The CDR3, as DNA: TGTGCCTGGGGAGGGGGGAGCAGTAGCAATCAGCCCCAGCATTTT.

The J gene is TRBJ2-1, the V gene TRBV5-1; D not resolved. There are 11 residues in the CDR3. Trimming shortened V by 0 bases and J by 11 bases, and 6 bases separated the two germline ends. Germline values: CDR1 SGHRS, CDR2 YFSETQ. The CDR3 here is CASSLAQQQFF. CDR3 nucleotide sequence: TGCGCCAGCAGCTTGGCTCAGCAGCAGTTCTTC.

The DNA for the CDR3 is TGTGCCAGCAGTTTCGGACAGGGGACTAACTATGGCTACACCTTC. This encodes CASSFGQGTNYGYTF. This rearrangement joins TRBV27 to TRBJ1-2; 9 positions match TRBD1. The CDR3 spans 15 residues. V lost 3 bases and J lost 0; bases outside the gene matches: 2. Germline V gene lookup returns CDR1 MNHEY and CDR2 SMNVEV (reference sequence).

The genes are TRBV4-3 and TRBJ2-1; TRBD2 might be the D (6 bases). This CDR3 spans 14 amino acids. The germline CDR1 and CDR2 sequences are LGHNA and YSLEER. V lost 1 base to trimming and J lost 10 bases, with 14 bases between them. The CDR3 region has the DNA TGCGCCAGCAGCCAAGGTGACTGGACTAAGGAGCAGTTCTTC. As protein: CASSQGDWTKEQFF.

V usage is TRBV5-1 and J usage is TRBJ2-2, with D perhaps TRBD2 (6 bases). The germline gives CDR1 SGHRS, CDR2 YFSETQ. The CDR3 is 15 amino acids. V shed 0 bases and J shed 5 bases, with 11 bases lying between them. The CDR3 sequence: CASSLALADTGELFF. CDR3 bases: TGCGCCAGCAGCTTGGCACTAGCAGATACCGGGGAGCTGTTTTTT.

The CDR3 sequence: CASQDRTGGSYEQYF. Here the CDR3 DNA reads TGTGCCAGCCAAGACCGGACAGGGGGTTCCTACGAGCAGTACTTC. This chain joins TRBV18 and TRBJ2-7, with 10 bases matching TRBD1. Looked up from germline, CDR1 is KGHSH and CDR2 is LQKENI. This CDR3 contains 15 residues. V lost 8 bases to trimming and J lost 1 base; unmatched junction nucleotides: 8.

This clone showed up just once. In the same sample, other DNA sequences code for this CDR3. The chain employs TRBV6-5 and TRBJ2-7; D is possibly TRBD2 (6 bases). The CDR3 has 15 amino acids. Germline V lookup: CDR1 MNHEY, CDR2 SVGAGI. The V end was cut by 0 bases, the J end by 2 bases, with 11 bases between. The chain's CDR3 is CASSYSLAGPYEQYF. The DNA of the CDR3 is TGTGCCAGCAGTTACTCCTTGGCGGGGCCCTACGAGCAGTACTTC.

CDR3 DNA sequence: TGTGCCAGCAGCTCCCCACCTAGCGGGGGGGCCGCAGATACGCAGTATTTT. As protein: CASSSPPSGGAADTQYF. The chain couples TRBV5-4 to TRBJ2-3, with 12 bases fitting TRBD2. The CDR3 loop spans 17 amino acids. Germline assignment: CDR1 SGHNT and CDR2 YYREEE (reference sequence). The ends lost 3 bases at V and 4 bases at J; junction bases unmatched: 9.